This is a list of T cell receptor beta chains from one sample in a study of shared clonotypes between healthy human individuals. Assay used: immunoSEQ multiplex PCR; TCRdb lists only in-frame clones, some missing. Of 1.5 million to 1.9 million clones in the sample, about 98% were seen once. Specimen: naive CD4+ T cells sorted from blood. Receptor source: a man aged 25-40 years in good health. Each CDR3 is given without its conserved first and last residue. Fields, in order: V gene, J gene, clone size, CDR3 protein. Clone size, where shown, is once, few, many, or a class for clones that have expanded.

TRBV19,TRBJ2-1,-,ASSIGLASNEQF
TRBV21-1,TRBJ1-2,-,ASSEKPGPVHGYT
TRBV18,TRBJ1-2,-,ASSPPLLEYGYT
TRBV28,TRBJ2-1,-,ASSPALATVNEQF
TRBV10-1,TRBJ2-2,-,ASSRDIAGELF
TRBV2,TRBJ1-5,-,ASSERVHSNQPQH
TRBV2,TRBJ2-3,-,ASSLRTGGLDTQY
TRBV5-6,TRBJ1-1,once,ASSLARTGGVTEAF
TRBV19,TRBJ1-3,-,ASSRDRVTGNTIY
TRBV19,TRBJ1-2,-,ASSIPGKYGYT
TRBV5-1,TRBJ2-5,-,ASSLAQGGMRAGETQY
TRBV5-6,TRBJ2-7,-,ASTVRYWGEQY
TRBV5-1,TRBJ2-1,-,ASSDRLAGWLGEQF